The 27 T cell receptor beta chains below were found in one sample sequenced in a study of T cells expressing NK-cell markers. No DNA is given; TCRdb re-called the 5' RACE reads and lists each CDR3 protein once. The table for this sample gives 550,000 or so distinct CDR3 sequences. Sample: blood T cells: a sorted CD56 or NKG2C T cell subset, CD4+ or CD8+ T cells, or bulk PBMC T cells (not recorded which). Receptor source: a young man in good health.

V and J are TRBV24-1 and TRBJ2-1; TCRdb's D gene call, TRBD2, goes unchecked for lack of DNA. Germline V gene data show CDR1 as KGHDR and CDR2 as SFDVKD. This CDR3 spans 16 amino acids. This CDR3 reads CATSDWGGRTYNEQFF.

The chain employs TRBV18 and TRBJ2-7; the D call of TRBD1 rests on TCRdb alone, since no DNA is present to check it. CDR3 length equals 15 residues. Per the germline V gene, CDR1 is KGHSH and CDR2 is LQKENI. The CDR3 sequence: CASSRQGRNIHEQYF.

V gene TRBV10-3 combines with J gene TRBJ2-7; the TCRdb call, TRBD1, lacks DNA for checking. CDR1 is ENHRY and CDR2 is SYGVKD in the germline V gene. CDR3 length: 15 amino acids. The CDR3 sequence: CAISDTGTDLYEQYF.

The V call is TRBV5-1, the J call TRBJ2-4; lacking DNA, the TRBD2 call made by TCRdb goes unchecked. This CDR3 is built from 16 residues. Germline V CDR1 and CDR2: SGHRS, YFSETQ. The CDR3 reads CASSLVSSGMGNIQYF.

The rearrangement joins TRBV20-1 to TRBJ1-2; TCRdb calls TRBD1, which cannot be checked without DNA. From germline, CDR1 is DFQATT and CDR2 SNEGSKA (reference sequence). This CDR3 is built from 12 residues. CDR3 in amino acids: CSAAQENYGYTF.

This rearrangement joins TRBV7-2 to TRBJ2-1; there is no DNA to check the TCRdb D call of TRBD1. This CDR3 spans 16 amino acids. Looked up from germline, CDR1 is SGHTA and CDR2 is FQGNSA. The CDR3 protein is CASSFLAVSSYNEQFF.

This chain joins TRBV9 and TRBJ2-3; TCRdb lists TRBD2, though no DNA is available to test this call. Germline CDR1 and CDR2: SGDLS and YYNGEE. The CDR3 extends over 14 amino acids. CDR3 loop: CASSSWEGTDTQYF.

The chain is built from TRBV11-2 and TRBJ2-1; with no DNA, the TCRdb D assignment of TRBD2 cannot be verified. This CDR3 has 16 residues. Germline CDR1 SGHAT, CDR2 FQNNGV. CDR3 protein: CASSLETSGSLHEQFF.

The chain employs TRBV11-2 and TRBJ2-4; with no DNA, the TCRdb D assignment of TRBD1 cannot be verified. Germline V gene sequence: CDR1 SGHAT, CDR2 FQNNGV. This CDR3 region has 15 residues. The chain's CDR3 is CASSLLWDAKNIQYF.

Here the CDR3 reads CATSRGAQGSGIRNEQFF. The chain couples TRBV15 to TRBJ2-1; TCRdb returns TRBD2, unconfirmable since there is no DNA. Germline CDR1 is LNHNV and CDR2 is YYDKDF (reference sequence). CDR3 length: 18 amino acids.

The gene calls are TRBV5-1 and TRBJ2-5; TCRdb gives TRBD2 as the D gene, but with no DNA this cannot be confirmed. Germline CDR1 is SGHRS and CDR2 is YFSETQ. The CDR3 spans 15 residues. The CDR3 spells CASKLGGDYRETQYF.

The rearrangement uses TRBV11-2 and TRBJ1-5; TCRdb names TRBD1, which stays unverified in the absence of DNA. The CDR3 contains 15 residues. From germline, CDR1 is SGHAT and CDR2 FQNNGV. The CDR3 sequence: CASSLAGQPNQPQHF.

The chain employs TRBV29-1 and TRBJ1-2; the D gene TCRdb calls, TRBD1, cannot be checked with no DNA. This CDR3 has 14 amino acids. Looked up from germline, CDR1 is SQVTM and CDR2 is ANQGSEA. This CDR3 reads CSVLTGKGNYGYTF.

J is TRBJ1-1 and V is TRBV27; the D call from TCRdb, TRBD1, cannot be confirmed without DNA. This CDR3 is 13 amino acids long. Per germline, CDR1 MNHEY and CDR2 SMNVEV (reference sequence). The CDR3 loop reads CASQIGGNTEAFF.

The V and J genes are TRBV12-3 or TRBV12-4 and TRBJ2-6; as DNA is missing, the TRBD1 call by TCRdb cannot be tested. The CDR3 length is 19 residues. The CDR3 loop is CASSLKVVRESSGANVLTF.

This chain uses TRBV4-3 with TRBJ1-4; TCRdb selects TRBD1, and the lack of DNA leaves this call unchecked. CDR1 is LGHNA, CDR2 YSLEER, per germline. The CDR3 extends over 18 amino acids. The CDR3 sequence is CASSQDLKGPATNEKLFF.

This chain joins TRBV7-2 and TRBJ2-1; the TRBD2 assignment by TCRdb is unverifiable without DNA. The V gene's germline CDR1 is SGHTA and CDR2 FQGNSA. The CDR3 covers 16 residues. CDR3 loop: CASRAGRLAGGYEQFF. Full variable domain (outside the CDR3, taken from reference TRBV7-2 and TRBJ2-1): GAGVSQSPSNKVTEKGKDVELRCDPISGHTALYWYRQSLGQGLEFLIYFQGNSAPDKSGLPSDRFSAERTGGSVSTLTIQRTQQEDSAVYLCASRAGRLAGGYEQFFGPGTRLTVL.

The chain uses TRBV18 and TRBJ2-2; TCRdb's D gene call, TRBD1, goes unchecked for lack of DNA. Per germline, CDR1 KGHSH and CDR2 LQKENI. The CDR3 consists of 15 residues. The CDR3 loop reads CASSPAGGQIGELFF.

The CDR3 sequence: CASSYSGSGYTF. The chain employs TRBV7-2 and TRBJ1-2. Germline CDR1 SGHTA, CDR2 FQGNSA. The CDR3 runs to 12 residues.

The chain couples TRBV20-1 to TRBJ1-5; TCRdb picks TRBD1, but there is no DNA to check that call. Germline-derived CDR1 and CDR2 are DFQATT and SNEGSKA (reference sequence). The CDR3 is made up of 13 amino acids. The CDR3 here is CSATKQGDQPQHF.

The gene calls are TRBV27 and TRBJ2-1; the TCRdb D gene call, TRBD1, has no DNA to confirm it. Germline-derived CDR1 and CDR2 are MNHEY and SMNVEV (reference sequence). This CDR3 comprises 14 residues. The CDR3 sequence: CASSRQGARNEQFF.

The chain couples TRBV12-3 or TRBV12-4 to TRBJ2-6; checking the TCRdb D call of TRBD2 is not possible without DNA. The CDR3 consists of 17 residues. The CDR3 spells CASTRLAGVAGANVLTF.

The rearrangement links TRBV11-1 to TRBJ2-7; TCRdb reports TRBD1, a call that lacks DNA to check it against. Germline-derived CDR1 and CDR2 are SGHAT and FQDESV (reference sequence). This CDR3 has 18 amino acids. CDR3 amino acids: CASSALDHREIHSYEQYF.

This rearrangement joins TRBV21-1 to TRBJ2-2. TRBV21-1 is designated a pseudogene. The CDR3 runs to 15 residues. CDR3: CASSKDAGVTGELFF.

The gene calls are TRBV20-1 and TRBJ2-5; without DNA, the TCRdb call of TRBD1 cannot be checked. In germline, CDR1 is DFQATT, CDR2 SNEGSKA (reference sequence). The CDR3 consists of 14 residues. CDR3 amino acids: CSAGTLSGKETQYF.

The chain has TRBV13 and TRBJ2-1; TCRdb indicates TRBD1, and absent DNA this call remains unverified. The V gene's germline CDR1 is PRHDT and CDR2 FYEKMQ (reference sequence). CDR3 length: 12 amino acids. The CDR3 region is CASSTGQPEQFF.

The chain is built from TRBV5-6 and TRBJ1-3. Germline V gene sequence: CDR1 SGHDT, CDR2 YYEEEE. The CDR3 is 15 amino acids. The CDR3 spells CASSLDTASGNTIYF.